This TCR beta chain was recorded in a study of T-cell reconstitution after alpha-beta-depleted transplantation in children. Germline V lookup: CDR1 MGHDK, CDR2 SYGVNS. This CDR3 comprises 14 residues. Trimming removed 1 base from V and 5 bases from J, with 11 bases in between. As it was prepared, the TCRbeta library received unique molecular identifiers. TCRdb redid the calling of the PCR reads with MiXCR, one entry per CDR3 protein. This table has about 540,000 distinct CDR3 sequences, around 19% appearing once. This clonotype has a handful of counts. The sequence came from a human donor who donated a stem cell graft to a child with acute lymphoblastic leukemia. The chain employs TRBV25-1 and TRBJ1-2; D gene uncertain. Sequenced material: PBMCs from the stem cell graft donor, taken from the stem cell graft. CDR3 region: CASSEFRADYGYTF. DNA for the CDR3: TGTGCCAGCAGTGAATTCCGGGCAGATTATGGCTACACCTTC.